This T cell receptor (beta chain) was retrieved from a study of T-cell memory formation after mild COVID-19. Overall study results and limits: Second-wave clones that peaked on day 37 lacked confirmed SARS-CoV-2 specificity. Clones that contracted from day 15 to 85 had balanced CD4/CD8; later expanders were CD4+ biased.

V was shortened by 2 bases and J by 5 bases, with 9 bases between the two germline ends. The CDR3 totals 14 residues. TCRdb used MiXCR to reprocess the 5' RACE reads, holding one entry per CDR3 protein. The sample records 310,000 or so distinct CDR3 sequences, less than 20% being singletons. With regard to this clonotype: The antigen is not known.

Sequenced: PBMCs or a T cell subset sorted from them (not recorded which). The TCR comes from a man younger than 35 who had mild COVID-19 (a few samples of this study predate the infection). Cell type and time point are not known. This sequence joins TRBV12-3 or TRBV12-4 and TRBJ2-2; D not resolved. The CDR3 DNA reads TGTGCCAGCAGTTTATTTGGGTCGACCGGGGAGCTGTTTTTT. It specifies CASSLFGSTGELFF.